This T cell receptor beta chain was obtained from a study of CD8+ T cells in alopecia areata. Study at large: A 6-month period off drug followed tofacitinib, which lasted 6 to 18 months. The study's findings and limits: Lesional scalp exceeded normal scalp in clonality, especially in alopecia totalis/universalis.

This clone was counted between two and nine times. Its antigen is not known. It was cDNA, reverse transcribed from extracted RNA, that served as the sequencing template. Method: immunoSEQ multiplex PCR; TCRdb's copy keeps in-frame clones and lacks some. The table lists 60,000 to 85,000 clones, 66% of them singletons. Treatment given: oral pan-JAK inhibitor, 5-10 mg twice daily. Peripheral blood and lesional scalp punch biopsies came from alopecia areata patients. V was trimmed by 7 bases and J by 3 bases, leaving 8 bases between them. CDR1 and CDR2 from the germline V gene are SGDLS and YYNGEE. CDR3 length: 12 amino acids.

This chain connects TRBV9 to TRBJ1-5, with TRBD1 as a possible D gene (5 bases). The starting material was CD8+ T cells sorted from blood, obtained at week 24, from a patient treated with tofacitinib. The TCR sequence derives from a human donor with alopecia areata. CDR3 sequence: CASGGYNQPQHF. The CDR3 coding sequence is TGTGCCAGCGGGGGATACAATCAGCCCCAGCATTTT.